Listed here is a single TCR beta chain. Assay: immunoSEQ multiplex PCR; the TCRdb copy retains only in-frame clones and omits some. The sample has 270,000 or so clones, approximately 91% seen once. The data belong to a study of blood T cell repertoires in COVID-19. The CDR3 loop spans 13 amino acids. The germline CDR1 and CDR2 sequences are KGHSH and LQKENI. Trimming cost V 6 bases and J 2 bases; bases outside gene matches: 4. The specimen was PBMCs or T cells enriched from blood (not recorded which). The TCR sequence derives from a middle-aged woman with acute COVID-19. The chain uses TRBV18 and TRBJ2-7; 7 positions agree with TRBD1. The CDR3 DNA reads as TGTGCCAGCTCCCCGGACAGGACCTACGAGCAGTACTTC. It yields the protein CASSPDRTYEQYF.